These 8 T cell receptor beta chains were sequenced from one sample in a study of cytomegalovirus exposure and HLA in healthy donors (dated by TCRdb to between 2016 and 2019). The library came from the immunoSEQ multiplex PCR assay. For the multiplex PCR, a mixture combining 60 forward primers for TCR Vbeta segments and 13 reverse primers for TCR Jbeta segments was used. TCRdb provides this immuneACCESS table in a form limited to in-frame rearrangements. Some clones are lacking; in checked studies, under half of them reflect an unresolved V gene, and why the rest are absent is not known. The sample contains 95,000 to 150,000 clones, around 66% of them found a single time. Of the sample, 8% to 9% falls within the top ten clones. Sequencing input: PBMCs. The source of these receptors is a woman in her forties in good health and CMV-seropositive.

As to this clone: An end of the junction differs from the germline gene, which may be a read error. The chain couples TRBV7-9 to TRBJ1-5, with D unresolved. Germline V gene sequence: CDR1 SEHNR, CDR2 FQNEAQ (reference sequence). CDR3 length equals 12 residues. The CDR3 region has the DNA TGTTCCAGCAGCCTTGGAGATCAGCCCCAGCATTTT. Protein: CSSSLGDQPQHF.

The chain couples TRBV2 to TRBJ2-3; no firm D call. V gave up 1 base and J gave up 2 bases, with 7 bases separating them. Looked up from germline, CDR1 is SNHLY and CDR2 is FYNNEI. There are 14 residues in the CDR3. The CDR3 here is CASSEVRSTDTQYF. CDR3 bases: TGTGCCAGCAGTGAAGTCCGGTCCACAGATACGCAGTATTTT.

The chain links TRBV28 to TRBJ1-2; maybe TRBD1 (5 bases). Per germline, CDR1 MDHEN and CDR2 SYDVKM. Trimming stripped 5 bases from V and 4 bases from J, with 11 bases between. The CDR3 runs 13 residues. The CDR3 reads CASSLDTTYGYTF. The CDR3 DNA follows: TGTGCCAGCAGTCTGGACACTACCTATGGCTACACCTTC.

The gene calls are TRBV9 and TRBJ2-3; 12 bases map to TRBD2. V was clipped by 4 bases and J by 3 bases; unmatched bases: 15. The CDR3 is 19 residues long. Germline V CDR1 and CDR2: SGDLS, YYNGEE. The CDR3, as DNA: TGTGCCAGCAGCCCGACCTACCAAATCACTAGCGGGAGGACAGATACGCAGTATTTT. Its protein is CASSPTYQITSGRTDTQYF.

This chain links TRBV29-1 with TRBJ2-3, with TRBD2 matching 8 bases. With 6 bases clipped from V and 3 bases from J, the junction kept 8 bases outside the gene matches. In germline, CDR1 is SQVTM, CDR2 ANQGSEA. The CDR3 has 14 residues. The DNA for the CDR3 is TGCAGCGTCGAGGGACTAGTAGGGACAGATACGCAGTATTTT. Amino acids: CSVEGLVGTDTQYF.

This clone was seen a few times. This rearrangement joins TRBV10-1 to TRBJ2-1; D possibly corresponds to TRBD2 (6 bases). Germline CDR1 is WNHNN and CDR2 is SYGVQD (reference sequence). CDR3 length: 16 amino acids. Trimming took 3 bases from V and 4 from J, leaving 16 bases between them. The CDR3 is CASSEVVGGLYNEQFF. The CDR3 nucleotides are TGCGCCAGCAGTGAAGTGGTGGGAGGTTTATACAATGAGCAGTTCTTC.

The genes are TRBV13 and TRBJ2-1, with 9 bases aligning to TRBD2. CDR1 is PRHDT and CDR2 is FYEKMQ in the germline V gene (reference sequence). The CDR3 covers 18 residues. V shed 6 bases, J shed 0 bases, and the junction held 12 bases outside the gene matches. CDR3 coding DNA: TGTGCCAGCAGGCCGTGGAGGCGGGGGGGCAACTCCTACAATGAGCAGTTCTTC. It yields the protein CASRPWRRGGNSYNEQFF. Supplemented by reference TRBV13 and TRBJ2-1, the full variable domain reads AAGVIQSPRHLIKEKRETATLKCYPIPRHDTVYWYQQGPGQDPQFLISFYEKMQSDKGSIPDRFSAQQFSDYHSELNMSSLELGDSALYFCASRPWRRGGNSYNEQFFGPGTRLTVL.

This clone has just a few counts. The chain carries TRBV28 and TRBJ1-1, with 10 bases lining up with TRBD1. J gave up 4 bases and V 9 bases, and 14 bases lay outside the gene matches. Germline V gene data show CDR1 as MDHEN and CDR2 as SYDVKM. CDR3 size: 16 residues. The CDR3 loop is CASIARDRGSATEAFF. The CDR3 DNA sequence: TGTGCCAGTATCGCGCGGGACAGGGGTTCAGCCACTGAAGCTTTCTTT.